Described below is a single T cell receptor beta chain sequence and its context. TCRdb keeps only in-frame clones here, not all; method: immunoSEQ multiplex PCR. Altogether approximately 100,000 clones are present, about nine tenths being singletons, with the ten largest covering under 4.5%. V lost 3 bases and J lost 4, with 15 bases in between. This CDR3 contains 15 residues. In germline, CDR1 is MDHEN, CDR2 SYDVKM. The sample originates from a study of control samples from healthy donors and cancer patients. The sequencing input was blood. The V gene is TRBV28, the J gene TRBJ2-5; no reliable D call. This receptor was identified in a human donor in good health. The donor label of this sample is uncertain. CDR3 nucleotide sequence: TGTGCCAGCAGTTTCTATCTGGGATTACGAGAGACCCAGTACTTC. Protein: CASSFYLGLRETQYF.